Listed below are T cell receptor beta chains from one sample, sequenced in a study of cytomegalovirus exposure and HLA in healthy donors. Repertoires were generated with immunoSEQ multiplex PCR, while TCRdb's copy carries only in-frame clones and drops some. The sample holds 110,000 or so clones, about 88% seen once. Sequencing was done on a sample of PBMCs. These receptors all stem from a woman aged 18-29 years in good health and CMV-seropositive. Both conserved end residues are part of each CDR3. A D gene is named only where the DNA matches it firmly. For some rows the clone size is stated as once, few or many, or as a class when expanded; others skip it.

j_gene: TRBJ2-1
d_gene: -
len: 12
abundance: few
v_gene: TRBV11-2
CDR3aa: CASSLDQGKQFF
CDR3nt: TGTGCCAGCAGCTTAGACCAGGGGAAGCAGTTCTTC

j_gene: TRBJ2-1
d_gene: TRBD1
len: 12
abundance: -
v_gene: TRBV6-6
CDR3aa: CASSYGQGRQFF
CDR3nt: TGTGCCAGCAGTTACGGACAGGGCAGGCAGTTCTTC

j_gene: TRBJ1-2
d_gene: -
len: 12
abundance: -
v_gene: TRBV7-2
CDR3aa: CASSFGGYGYTF
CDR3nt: TGTGCCAGCAGCTTCGGCGGTTATGGCTACACCTTC

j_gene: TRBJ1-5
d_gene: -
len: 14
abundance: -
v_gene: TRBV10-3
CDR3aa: CAISGSTGNQPQHF
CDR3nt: TGTGCCATCAGTGGGTCGACGGGAAATCAGCCCCAGCATTTT

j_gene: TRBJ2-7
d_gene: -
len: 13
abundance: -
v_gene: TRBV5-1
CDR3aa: CASSHEGQPWQYF
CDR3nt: TGCGCCAGCAGCCACGAGGGTCAACCCTGGCAGTACTTC

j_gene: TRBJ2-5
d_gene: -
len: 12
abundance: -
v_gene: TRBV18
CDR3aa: CASSRDQETQYF
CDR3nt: TGTGCCAGCTCCCGGGACCAAGAGACCCAGTACTTC

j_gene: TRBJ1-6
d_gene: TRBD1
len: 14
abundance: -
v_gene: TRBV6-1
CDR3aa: CASSRDRSNSPLHF
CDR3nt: TGTGCCAGCAGTCGGGACAGGTCCAATTCACCCCTCCACTTT

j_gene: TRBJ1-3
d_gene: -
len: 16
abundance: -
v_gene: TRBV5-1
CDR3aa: CASSLERSSSGNTIYF
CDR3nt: TGCGCCAGCAGCTTGGAACGGTCGAGCTCTGGAAACACCATATATTTT

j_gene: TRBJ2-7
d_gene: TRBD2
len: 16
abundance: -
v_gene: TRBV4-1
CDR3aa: CASSQTTAGFAYEQYF
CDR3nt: TGCGCCAGCAGCCAAACGACAGCGGGATTCGCCTACGAGCAGTACTTC

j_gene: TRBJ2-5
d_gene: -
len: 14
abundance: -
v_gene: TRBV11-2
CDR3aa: CASSFGLPGETQYF
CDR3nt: TGTGCCAGCAGCTTTGGACTACCCGGAGAGACCCAGTACTTC

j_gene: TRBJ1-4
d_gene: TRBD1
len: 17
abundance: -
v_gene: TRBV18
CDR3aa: CASSPGTGGSGNEKLFF
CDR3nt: TGTGCCAGCTCACCAGGGACAGGGGGCTCTGGTAATGAAAAACTGTTTTTT

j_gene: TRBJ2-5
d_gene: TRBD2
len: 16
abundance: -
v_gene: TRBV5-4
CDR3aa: CASSRRAGGAGETQYF
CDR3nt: TGTGCCAGCAGCAGAAGAGCGGGGGGTGCCGGTGAGACCCAGTACTTC

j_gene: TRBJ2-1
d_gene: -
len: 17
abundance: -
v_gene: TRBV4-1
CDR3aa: CASRASGGPLSYNEQFF
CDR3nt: TGCGCCAGCAGGGCCTCGGGTGGTCCCCTCTCCTACAATGAGCAGTTCTTC

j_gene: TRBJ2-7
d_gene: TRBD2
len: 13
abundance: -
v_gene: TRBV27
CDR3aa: CASKGTSGYEQYF
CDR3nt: TGTGCCAGCAAGGGGACTAGCGGCTACGAGCAGTACTTC

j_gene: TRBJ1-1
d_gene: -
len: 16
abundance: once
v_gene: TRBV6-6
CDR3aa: CASSYRVQGPNTEAFF
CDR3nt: TGTGCCAGCTCTTACCGGGTACAGGGACCGAACACTGAAGCTTTCTTT

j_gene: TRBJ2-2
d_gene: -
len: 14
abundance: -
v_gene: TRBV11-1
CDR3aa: CASSRYPRDGELFF
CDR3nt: TGTGCCAGCAGCCGGTACCCCCGGGACGGGGAGCTGTTTTTT

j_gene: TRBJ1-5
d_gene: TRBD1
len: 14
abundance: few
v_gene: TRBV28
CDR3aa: CASSIGGRNQPQHF
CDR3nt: TGTGCCAGCAGTATAGGGGGCCGCAATCAGCCCCAGCATTTT

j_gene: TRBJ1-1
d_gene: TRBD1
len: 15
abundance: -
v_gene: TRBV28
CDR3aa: CASSEQQGILGEAFF
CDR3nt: TGTGCCAGCAGTGAACAACAGGGGATTTTGGGTGAAGCTTTCTTT

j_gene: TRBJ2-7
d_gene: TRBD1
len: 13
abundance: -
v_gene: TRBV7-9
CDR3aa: CASRTGSAYEQYF
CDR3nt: TGTGCCAGCAGGACAGGGTCGGCCTACGAGCAGTACTTC

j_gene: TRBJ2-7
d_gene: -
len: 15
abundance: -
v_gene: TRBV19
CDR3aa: CASSIEGGQTYEQYF
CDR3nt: TGTGCCAGTAGTATAGAAGGTGGACAGACCTACGAGCAGTACTTC

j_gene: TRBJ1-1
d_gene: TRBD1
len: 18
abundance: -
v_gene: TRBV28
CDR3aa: CASSFHPGQGALNTEAFF
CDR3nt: TGTGCCAGCAGTTTCCACCCGGGACAGGGGGCGCTGAACACTGAAGCTTTCTTT

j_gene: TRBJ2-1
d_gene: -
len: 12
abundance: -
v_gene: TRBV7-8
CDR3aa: CASSLKAGEQFF
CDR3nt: TGTGCCAGCAGCCTCAAAGCGGGTGAGCAGTTCTTC